This T cell receptor beta chain was sequenced during a study of Graves' ophthalmopathy and Graves' hyperthyroidism. This clonotype occurred many times. Amplification targeted the TCR beta CDR3 regions, with RNA transcripts as the source material. HTBI-primed first-round RT-PCR preceded second-round multiplex PCR. One entry per CDR3 protein results from TCRdb running MiXCR on the multiplex PCR reads. The sample lists about 620,000 distinct CDR3 sequences; 22% were seen once. V dropped 0 bases and J dropped 6; count of bases not matched to a gene: 8. Germline loops: CDR1 MNHEY, CDR2 SVGAGI. The CDR3 loop spans 15 amino acids.

The chain uses TRBV6-5 and TRBJ2-7; 7 bases line up with TRBD1. Sequenced sample: peripheral blood. This TCR was sampled from a woman aged 18-29 years with stable Graves' hyperthyroidism. Some clones in this sample may be carry-over from other donors' samples. CDR3 coding DNA: TGTGCCAGCAGTTACTCCGTGGGACAGACAGCCGAGCAGTACTTC. Translation: CASSYSVGQTAEQYF.